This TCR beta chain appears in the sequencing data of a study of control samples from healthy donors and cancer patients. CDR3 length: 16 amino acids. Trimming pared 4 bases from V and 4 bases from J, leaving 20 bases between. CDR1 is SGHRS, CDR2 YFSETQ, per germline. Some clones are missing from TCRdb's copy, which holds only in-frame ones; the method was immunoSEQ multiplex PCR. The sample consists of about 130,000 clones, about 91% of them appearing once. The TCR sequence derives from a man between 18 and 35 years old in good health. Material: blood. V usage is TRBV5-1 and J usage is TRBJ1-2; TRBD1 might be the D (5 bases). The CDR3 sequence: CASSPIPKTASYGYTF. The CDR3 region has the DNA TGCGCCAGCAGCCCGATTCCCAAGACAGCCAGCTATGGCTACACCTTC.